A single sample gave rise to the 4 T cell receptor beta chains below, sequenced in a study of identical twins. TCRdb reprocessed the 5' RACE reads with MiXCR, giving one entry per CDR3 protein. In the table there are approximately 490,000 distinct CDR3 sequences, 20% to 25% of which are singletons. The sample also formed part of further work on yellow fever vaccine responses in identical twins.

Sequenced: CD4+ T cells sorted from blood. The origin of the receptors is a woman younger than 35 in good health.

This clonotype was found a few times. CDR3 amino acids: CASSPGLAGFPSYNEQFF. The DNA for the CDR3 is TGTGCCAGTAGTCCGGGACTAGCGGGATTTCCCTCCTACAATGAGCAGTTCTTC. This chain uses TRBV19 with TRBJ2-1; TRBD2 aligns across 13 bases. This CDR3 contains 18 residues. With 5 bases clipped from V and 0 bases from J, the junction kept 7 bases outside the gene matches. Germline CDR1 is LNHDA and CDR2 is SQIVND (reference sequence).

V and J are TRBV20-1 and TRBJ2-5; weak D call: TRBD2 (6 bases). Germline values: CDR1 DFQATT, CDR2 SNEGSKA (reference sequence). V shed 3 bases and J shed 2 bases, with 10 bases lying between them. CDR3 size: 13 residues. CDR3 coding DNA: TGCAGTGCTAGCGGCGGGGTGCAAGAGACCCAGTACTTC. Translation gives CSASGGVQETQYF.

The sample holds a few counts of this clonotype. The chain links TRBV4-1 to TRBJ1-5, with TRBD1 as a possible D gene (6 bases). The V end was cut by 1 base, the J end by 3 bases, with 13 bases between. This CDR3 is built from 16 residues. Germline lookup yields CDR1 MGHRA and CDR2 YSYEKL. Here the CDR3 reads CASSQVPGVTNQPQHF. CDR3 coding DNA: TGCGCCAGCAGCCAAGTCCCAGGGGTTACCAATCAGCCCCAGCATTTT.

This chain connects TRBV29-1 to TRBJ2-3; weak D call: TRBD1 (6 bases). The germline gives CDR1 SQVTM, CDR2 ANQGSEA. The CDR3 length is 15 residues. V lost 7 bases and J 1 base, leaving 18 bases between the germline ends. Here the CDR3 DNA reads TGCAGCGCCCAGAGGGGGTACTTCGGCACAGATACGCAGTATTTT. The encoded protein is CSAQRGYFGTDTQYF.